The 26 T cell receptor beta chains listed next were all sequenced from one sample in a study of blood T cell repertoires in COVID-19 (dated by TCRdb to the early 2020s). Preparation of the library involved the immunoSEQ multiplex PCR assay. TCRdb took over this immuneACCESS table, retaining in-frame rearrangements with V and J assigned. Such tables are incomplete; in checked studies, under half of the missing clones stem from an unresolved V gene, and the remainder is unexplained. This sample is represented by some 180,000 clones; around 80% of them were singletons. About an eighth of the sample is held by the ten biggest clonotypes. Sequencing input: PBMCs or T cells enriched from blood (not recorded which). These receptors originate from a man in his sixties who had been exposed to COVID-19.

This chain connects TRBV27 to TRBJ2-3; D might be TRBD2 (6 bases). The CDR3 runs to 15 residues. V was pared by 5 bases and J by 1 base, with 13 bases between. From germline, CDR1 is MNHEY and CDR2 SMNVEV (reference sequence). The CDR3 sequence is CASSRWRDGTDTQYF. Written as DNA, the CDR3 is TGTGCCAGCAGTAGGTGGAGGGATGGCACAGATACGCAGTATTTT.

V gene TRBV7-9 combines with J gene TRBJ2-3; possible D gene TRBD1, 6 bases. This CDR3 comprises 17 residues. Per the germline V gene, CDR1 is SEHNR and CDR2 is FQNEAQ (reference sequence). V was shortened by 3 bases and J by 0 bases, with 16 bases between the two germline ends. Here the CDR3 DNA reads TGTGCCAGCAGCTTGCCTCCCGGGACATCCAGCACAGATACGCAGTATTTT. Its protein is CASSLPPGTSSTDTQYF.

The chain carries TRBV25-1 and TRBJ1-4, with 9 bases that match TRBD1. Trimming at V came to 6 bases and at J to 8 bases, leaving 10 bases not matched to a gene. The CDR3 has 15 amino acids. Germline CDR1 and CDR2: MGHDK and SYGVNS. The DNA for the CDR3 is TGTGCCAGCAGCCTAGGGGACAGGGCAGGGGAAAAACTGTTTTTT. This gives the protein CASSLGDRAGEKLFF.

This clone was seen only a few times. The rearrangement uses TRBV7-8 and TRBJ1-2; TRBD1 matches at 8 bases. The J segment lost 5 bases and the V segment lost 1 base, leaving 6 bases of the junction unmatched. Germline loops: CDR1 SGHVS, CDR2 FQNEAQ. The length of the CDR3 is 15 residues. CDR3 coding DNA: TGTGCCAGCAGCTTAGACGGACAGGGTAGTTATGGCTACACCTTC. Its translation: CASSLDGQGSYGYTF.

The genes are TRBV6-5 and TRBJ1-2; the D gene is possibly TRBD1 (5 bases). Per germline, CDR1 MNHEY and CDR2 SVGAGI. The CDR3 length is 14 residues. The V and J ends lost 6 bases and 4 bases respectively, with 15 bases between them. The CDR3 sequence: CASRGSGGSYGYTF. The CDR3 DNA reads TGTGCCAGCAGAGGGTCGGGGGGAAGCTATGGCTACACCTTC.

The CDR3 protein is CASSLERENDEQYF. The CDR3 nucleotides read TGCGCCAGCAGCTTGGAGCGGGAGAACGACGAGCAGTACTTC. The J gene is TRBJ2-7, the V gene TRBV5-1, with 8 bases matching TRBD2. CDR1 SGHRS and CDR2 YFSETQ come from the germline V gene. The ends lost 0 bases at V and 5 bases at J; junction bases unmatched: 4. The CDR3 spans 14 residues.

This chain connects TRBV9 to TRBJ2-2; no clear D. Per germline, CDR1 SGDLS and CDR2 YYNGEE. The CDR3 covers 15 residues. Trimming shortened V by 0 bases and J by 1 base, and 7 bases separated the two germline ends. This CDR3 is CASSVGAWNTGELFF. The CDR3 DNA reads as TGTGCCAGCAGCGTAGGAGCCTGGAACACCGGGGAGCTGTTTTTT.

A few counts support this clone. This chain joins TRBV29-1 and TRBJ2-7, with TRBD2 identical over 12 bases. Germline lookup yields CDR1 SQVTM and CDR2 ANQGSEA. CDR3 length equals 14 residues. V lost 4 bases to trimming and J lost 2 bases; unmatched junction nucleotides: 3. The DNA of the CDR3 is TGCAGCGTTGGGACTAGCGGGACTGCCTACGAGCAGTACTTC. It is translated as CSVGTSGTAYEQYF.

This rearrangement joins TRBV11-3 to TRBJ1-1, with 10 bases lining up with TRBD1. V lost 0 bases, J lost 7 bases, and 5 bases stayed unmatched. This CDR3 has 15 residues. Per germline, CDR1 SGHNT and CDR2 YENEEA. In nucleotides, the CDR3 is TGTGCCAGCAGCTTAGATGGGACAGGGGCGGGTGAAGCTTTCTTT. It encodes CASSLDGTGAGEAFF.

The chain couples TRBV11-2 to TRBJ2-7; D might be TRBD1 (6 bases). This CDR3 is 15 amino acids long. V was shortened by 8 bases and J by 4 bases, with 21 bases between the two germline ends. CDR1 is SGHAT, CDR2 FQNNGV, per germline. The CDR3 sequence: CASCYGQSQEYEQYF. The CDR3 bases are TGTGCCAGCTGCTACGGACAGTCCCAAGAGTACGAGCAGTACTTC. The variable domain in full, with the rest retrieved from reference TRBV11-2 and TRBJ2-7, is EAGVAQSPRYKIIEKRQSVAFWCNPISGHATLYWYQQILGQGPKLLIQFQNNGVVDDSQLPKDRFSAERLKGVDSTLKIQPAKLEDSAVYLCASCYGQSQEYEQYFGPGTRLTVT.

This clone showed up just once. V and J are TRBV5-1 and TRBJ2-1; TRBD2 aligns across 14 bases. Looked up from germline, CDR1 is SGHRS and CDR2 is YFSETQ. Trimming at V came to 2 bases and at J to 6 bases, leaving 7 bases not matched to a gene. The CDR3 runs to 17 residues. This chain's CDR3 is CASSFGLAGGIINEQFF. CDR3 bases: TGCGCCAGCAGCTTTGGACTAGCGGGAGGTATAATCAATGAGCAGTTCTTC.

This chain uses TRBV30 with TRBJ1-1; 7 nucleotides line up with TRBD1. Trimming took 7 bases from V and 4 from J; bases not matched to a gene: 15. CDR1 and CDR2 from the germline V gene are GTSNPN and SVGIG (reference sequence). The length of the CDR3 is 15 residues. CDR3 DNA: TGTGCCTCGATGCCCTCGGGACAGTTGAGCACTGAAGCTTTCTTT. It translates to CASMPSGQLSTEAFF.

This clone has only one observation. This chain joins TRBV5-6 and TRBJ2-7; 7 bases line up with TRBD1. V trimming: 1 base; J trimming: 3 bases; junction bases outside the gene matches: 7. Germline V gene data show CDR1 as SGHDT and CDR2 as YYEEEE. The length of the CDR3 is 15 residues. The CDR3 nucleotides read TGTGCCAGCAGCTTGTACGCAGGGGGTATCTACGAGCAGTACTTC. This gives the protein CASSLYAGGIYEQYF.

This clone was picked up many times. The chain has TRBV7-9 and TRBJ2-3; 11 bases line up with TRBD2. J lost 5 bases, V lost 5 bases, and 6 bases had no gene match. Germline V gives CDR1 SEHNR, CDR2 FQNEAQ (reference sequence). The CDR3 spans 15 residues. CDR3 bases: TGTGCCAGCAGCCCGTCGCTAGCGGGAGGAGATACGCAGTATTTT. As protein: CASSPSLAGGDTQYF. The whole variable domain, filled in from reference TRBV7-9 and TRBJ2-3, reads DTGVSQNPRHKITKRGQNVTFRCDPISEHNRLYWYRQTLGQGPEFLTYFQNEAQLEKSRLLSDRFSAERPKGSFSTLEIQRTEQGDSAMYLCASSPSLAGGDTQYFGPGTRLTVL.

This chain joins TRBV27 and TRBJ2-2; D unresolved. The V end lost 4 bases, the J end lost 2 bases, and 8 bases lay between the germline ends. The CDR3 spans 14 residues. Looked up from germline, CDR1 is MNHEY and CDR2 is SMNVEV (reference sequence). CDR3 DNA sequence: TGTGCCAGCAGTTGGGCTGTAAACACCGGGGAGCTGTTTTTT. The encoded protein is CASSWAVNTGELFF.

The rearrangement joins TRBV5-6 to TRBJ2-5; 7 bases line up with TRBD1. Germline V gene lookup returns CDR1 SGHDT and CDR2 YYEEEE. With V trimmed by 6 bases and J by 2 bases, 19 bases remained unmatched. The CDR3 runs to 18 residues. CDR3 in amino acids: CASNRRGRTGLLQETQYF. CDR3 nucleotides: TGTGCCAGCAACCGAAGAGGCCGGACAGGCCTTTTGCAAGAGACCCAGTACTTC. Drawing the rest from reference TRBV5-6 and TRBJ2-5, the complete variable domain is DAGVTQSPTHLIKTRGQQVTLRCSPKSGHDTVSWYQQALGQGPQFIFQYYEEEERQRGNFPDRFSGHQFPNYSSELNVNALLLGDSALYLCASNRRGRTGLLQETQYFGPGTRLLVL.

The chain carries TRBV7-9 and TRBJ1-4; D unclear. Germline V gene lookup returns CDR1 SEHNR and CDR2 FQNEAQ (reference sequence). Trimming took off 1 base at V and 0 bases at J, with 12 bases between the two ends. The CDR3 sequence is 17 residues long. CDR3 in amino acids: CASSLVSTGTTNEKLFF. CDR3 bases: TGTGCCAGCAGCTTAGTGTCGACGGGGACAACTAATGAAAAACTGTTTTTT.

This clone was detected a few times. The chain has TRBV5-6 and TRBJ2-6; 9 nucleotides match TRBD1. CDR1 is SGHDT and CDR2 is YYEEEE in the germline V gene. V lost 4 bases, J lost 4 bases, and 12 bases stayed unmatched. The CDR3 is made up of 18 amino acids. DNA of the CDR3: TGTGCCAGCAGCCCCTACCGGGACAGGGTAACCGGGGCCAACGTCCTGACTTTC. It specifies CASSPYRDRVTGANVLTF.

The chain carries TRBV7-9 and TRBJ1-1; D is unresolved. The CDR3 covers 13 residues. V was cut by 1 base and J by 1 base, with 4 bases left in between. From germline, CDR1 is SEHNR and CDR2 FQNEAQ (reference sequence). The CDR3 reads CASSLVENTEAFF. The CDR3 coding sequence is TGTGCCAGCAGCTTAGTAGAGAACACTGAAGCTTTCTTT.

The J gene is TRBJ2-6, the V gene TRBV9; D remains unclear. The length of the CDR3 is 16 residues. Germline values: CDR1 SGDLS, CDR2 YYNGEE. Trimming shortened V by 3 bases and J by 0 bases, and 10 bases separated the two germline ends. The CDR3 loop reads CASSETVDSGANVLTF. The CDR3 DNA reads TGTGCCAGCAGCGAAACAGTGGACTCTGGGGCCAACGTCCTGACTTTC.

V usage is TRBV2 and J usage is TRBJ1-4; no clear D. This CDR3 is 16 amino acids long. CDR1 is SNHLY, CDR2 FYNNEI, per germline. V was clipped by 4 bases and J by 0 bases, with 12 bases between them. The CDR3 DNA sequence: TGTGCCAGCAGTGCTCATACTACCGCAACTAATGAAAAACTGTTTTTT. Its translation: CASSAHTTATNEKLFF.

V usage is TRBV5-6 and J usage is TRBJ2-7; a weak D match, TRBD2 (5 bases). Trimming removed 0 bases from V and 7 bases from J, with 8 bases in between. Germline CDR1 is SGHDT and CDR2 is YYEEEE. The CDR3 totals 12 residues. CDR3: CASSLASGEQYF. CDR3 bases: TGTGCCAGCAGCTTGGCCAGCGGAGAGCAGTACTTC.

This rearrangement joins TRBV28 to TRBJ2-1, with D possibly matching TRBD2 (5 bases). The germline V and J ends were trimmed by 5 bases and 7 bases, with 18 bases remaining between them. Germline V CDR1 and CDR2: MDHEN, SYDVKM. The CDR3 is 15 amino acids. CDR3 in amino acids: CASSGGAARRNEQFF. The CDR3 DNA sequence: TGTGCCAGCAGTGGAGGAGCGGCGAGGCGAAATGAGCAGTTCTTC.

This clone has more than one count but fewer than ten. This chain links TRBV27 with TRBJ2-2; D might be TRBD2 (7 bases). Germline values: CDR1 MNHEY, CDR2 SMNVEV (reference sequence). Trimming pared 5 bases from V and 3 bases from J, leaving 16 bases between. The CDR3 has 16 amino acids. Here the CDR3 DNA reads TGTGCCAGCAGTCTCCTGGGGGGGGGCTACACCGGGGAGCTGTTTTTT. The encoded protein is CASSLLGGGYTGELFF.

This rearrangement joins TRBV5-1 to TRBJ2-3, with D hard to call. Germline CDR1 SGHRS, CDR2 YFSETQ. V was cut by 5 bases and J by 0 bases, with 7 bases left in between. This CDR3 comprises 13 residues. CDR3: CASSWRSTDTQYF. The CDR3 nucleotides are TGCGCCAGCAGTTGGCGGAGCACAGATACGCAGTATTTT.

The rearrangement links TRBV5-4 to TRBJ2-2, with 7 bases lining up with TRBD2. The junction had 6 bases not matched to a gene; V was cut back by 0 bases and J by 4 bases. Germline values: CDR1 SGHNT, CDR2 YYREEE (reference sequence). The CDR3 contains 16 residues. CDR3 sequence reads: CASSLVGLVGTGELFF. CDR3 in DNA: TGTGCCAGCAGCTTGGTTGGACTAGTCGGCACCGGGGAGCTGTTTTTT.